Detailed here is one TCR beta chain. The record originates from a study of beta chain features in type 1 diabetes. Every bit of the isolated RNA underwent reverse transcription, so sequencing read expressed TCRB transcripts. TCRdb keeps only in-frame clones here, not all; method: immunoSEQ multiplex PCR. This sample carries around 250,000 clones, over 65% of them seen once, and the ten largest clones take about 0.05%. V lost 5 bases to trimming and J lost 0 bases, with 20 bases between them. The length of the CDR3 is 16 residues. Germline CDR1 is SQVTM and CDR2 is ANQGSEA. The sequence came from a man younger than 40 in good health. The chain joins TRBV29-1 to TRBJ2-7; D may be TRBD2 (5 bases). Source material: naive CD4+ T cells from blood. In DNA form, the CDR3 reads TGCAGCGTTCTTTCTTCGGGCGGGCCCAGCTCCTACGAGCAGTACTTC. Its protein is CSVLSSGGPSSYEQYF.